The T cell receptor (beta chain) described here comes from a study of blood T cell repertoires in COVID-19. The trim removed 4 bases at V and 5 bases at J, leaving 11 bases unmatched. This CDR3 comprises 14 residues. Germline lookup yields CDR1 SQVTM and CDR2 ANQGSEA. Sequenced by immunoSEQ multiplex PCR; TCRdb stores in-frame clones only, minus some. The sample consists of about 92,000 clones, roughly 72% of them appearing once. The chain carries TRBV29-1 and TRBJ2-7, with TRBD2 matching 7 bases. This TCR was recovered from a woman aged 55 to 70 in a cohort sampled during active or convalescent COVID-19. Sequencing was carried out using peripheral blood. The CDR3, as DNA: TGCAGCGTTGTTTCGCTAGCGGCCATTAACGAGCAGTACTTC. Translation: CSVVSLAAINEQYF.